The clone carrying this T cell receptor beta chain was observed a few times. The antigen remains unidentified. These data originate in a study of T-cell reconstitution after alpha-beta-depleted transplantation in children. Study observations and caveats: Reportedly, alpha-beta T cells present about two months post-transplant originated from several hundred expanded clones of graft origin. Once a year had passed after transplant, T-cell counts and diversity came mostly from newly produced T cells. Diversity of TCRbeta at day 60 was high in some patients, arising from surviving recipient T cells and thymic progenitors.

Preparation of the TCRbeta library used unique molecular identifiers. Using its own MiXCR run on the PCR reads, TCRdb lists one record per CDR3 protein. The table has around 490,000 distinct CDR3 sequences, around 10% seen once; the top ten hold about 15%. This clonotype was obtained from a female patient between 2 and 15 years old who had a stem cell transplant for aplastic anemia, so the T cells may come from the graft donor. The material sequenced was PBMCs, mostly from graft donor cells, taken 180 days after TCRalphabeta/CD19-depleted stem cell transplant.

The CDR3 sequence is CASSQDYRRSTDTQYF. The CDR3 DNA sequence: TGTGCCAGCAGCCAAGATTATCGCCGATCCACAGATACGCAGTATTTT. The gene calls are TRBV4-2 and TRBJ2-3; D is undetermined. Deletions cut 0 bases from V and 2 bases from J, with 12 bases between. CDR1 is LGHNA, CDR2 YNFKEQ, per germline. This CDR3 region has 16 residues.